One sample yielded the 30 T cell receptor beta chains listed below, sequenced in a study of monozygotic twins with inflammatory bowel disease. With the 5' RACE reads reprocessed, TCRdb shows one record per CDR3 protein and no DNA. This sample contains hundreds of thousands of distinct CDR3 sequences. The sequenced material came from blood. These receptors all come from a human donor with ulcerative colitis or Crohn's disease, or a healthy co-twin of an affected twin (not recorded which).

This chain joins TRBV18 and TRBJ2-1; TCRdb gives TRBD1 as the D gene, but with no DNA this cannot be confirmed. The CDR3 has 11 amino acids. Germline V gene data show CDR1 as KGHSH and CDR2 as LQKENI. The CDR3 spells CASPENNEQFF.

CDR3 region: CATSGVGLAGGTAYNEQFF. The gene calls are TRBV24-1 and TRBJ2-1; the D call of TRBD2 rests on TCRdb alone, since no DNA is present to check it. Germline CDR1 reads KGHDR; CDR2 reads SFDVKD. The CDR3 totals 19 residues.

The chain is built from TRBV5-6 and TRBJ2-5; there is no DNA to check the TCRdb D call of TRBD1. The CDR3 has 15 amino acids. The V gene's germline CDR1 is SGHDT and CDR2 YYEEEE. The CDR3 loop reads CASSPGQLLWETQYF.

This chain connects TRBV12-3 or TRBV12-4 to TRBJ2-2. The CDR3 is made up of 16 amino acids. The CDR3 region is CASSLGEIRNTGELFF.

The J gene is TRBJ1-1, the V gene TRBV25-1. CDR1 is MGHDK and CDR2 is SYGVNS in the germline V gene. The CDR3 has 14 amino acids. The CDR3 loop is CASREERPGTEAFF.

The chain recombines TRBV11-1 with TRBJ2-2. The CDR3 consists of 15 residues. Per germline, CDR1 SGHAT and CDR2 FQDESV (reference sequence). The CDR3 spells CATGRVAANTGELFF.

The chain recombines TRBV6-1 with TRBJ1-1; TCRdb's D gene call, TRBD1, goes unchecked for lack of DNA. Germline CDR1 reads MNHNS; CDR2 reads SASEGT. The CDR3 contains 16 residues. CDR3 sequence: CATYQGAGWLYTEAFF.

The J gene is TRBJ2-7, the V gene TRBV7-9; TCRdb selects TRBD2, and the lack of DNA leaves this call unchecked. Germline CDR1 and CDR2: SEHNR and FQNEAQ (reference sequence). The CDR3 is 17 amino acids. The CDR3 loop is CASSLNYGLAGGYEQYF. Full variable domain (missing parts from reference TRBV7-9 and TRBJ2-7): DTGVSQNPRHKITKRGQNVTFRCDPISEHNRLYWYRQTLGQGPEFLTYFQNEAQLEKSRLLSDRFSAERPKGSFSTLEIQRTEQGDSAMYLCASSLNYGLAGGYEQYFGPGTRLTVT.

CDR3 in amino acids: CASSRQTGLAMGETQYF. The V gene is TRBV3-1, the J gene TRBJ2-5; the TRBD2 assignment by TCRdb is unverifiable without DNA. The CDR3 covers 17 residues. The V gene's germline CDR1 is LGHDT and CDR2 YNNKEL (reference sequence).

This chain uses TRBV5-4 with TRBJ2-7; without DNA, the TCRdb call of TRBD1 cannot be checked. Germline-derived CDR1 and CDR2 are SGHNT and YYREEE (reference sequence). The CDR3 is 15 amino acids. The CDR3 loop reads CASSSRDRSFVEQYF.

This CDR3 is CASSQSTGAGELFF. This rearrangement joins TRBV4-3 to TRBJ2-2; the TCRdb D gene call, TRBD1, has no DNA to confirm it. This CDR3 is 14 amino acids long. Germline V gene data show CDR1 as LGHNA and CDR2 as YSLEER.

The V gene is TRBV20-1, the J gene TRBJ2-7; as DNA is missing, the TRBD1 call by TCRdb cannot be tested. The CDR3 is 13 residues long. Germline V gene sequence: CDR1 DFQATT, CDR2 SNEGSKA (reference sequence). The CDR3 loop reads CSARGQGHYEQYF.

The chain is built from TRBV7-2 and TRBJ2-7; TCRdb indicates TRBD2, and absent DNA this call remains unverified. Germline V gene sequence: CDR1 SGHTA, CDR2 FQGNSA. This CDR3 has 15 amino acids. The CDR3 reads CASSSLAGGIYEQYF.

The chain uses TRBV11-2 and TRBJ2-2; the D call of TRBD1 rests on TCRdb alone, since no DNA is present to check it. Germline CDR1 SGHAT, CDR2 FQNNGV. The CDR3 contains 16 residues. This chain's CDR3 is CASSTGTYANTGELFF.

This chain joins TRBV6-1 and TRBJ2-1. CDR3 size: 12 residues. Germline V lookup: CDR1 MNHNS, CDR2 SASEGT. CDR3 sequence reads: CASSDSRWEQFF.

The CDR3: CASSFLADRRETQYF. This chain connects TRBV6-2 or TRBV6-3 to TRBJ2-5; with no DNA, the TCRdb D assignment of TRBD2 cannot be verified. The CDR3 has 15 residues. Germline V gene sequence: CDR1 MNHEY, CDR2 SVGEGT.

The chain uses TRBV6-6 and TRBJ1-5; TCRdb gives TRBD1 as the D gene, but with no DNA this cannot be confirmed. Looked up from germline, CDR1 is MNHNY and CDR2 is SVGAGI (reference sequence). CDR3 size: 13 residues. The CDR3 protein is CASSGDSNQSQHF.

The chain recombines TRBV30 with TRBJ2-2; the TRBD2 assignment by TCRdb is unverifiable without DNA. The CDR3 has 14 residues. Germline V lookup: CDR1 GTSNPN, CDR2 SVGIG (reference sequence). This CDR3 is CACRRLALAGELFF.

This sequence joins TRBV5-1 and TRBJ2-7; TCRdb reports TRBD1, a call that lacks DNA to check it against. This CDR3 is built from 15 residues. CDR1 is SGHRS and CDR2 is YFSETQ in the germline V gene. The CDR3 loop reads CASSLLRQGRNEQYF. The whole variable domain, filled in from reference TRBV5-1 and TRBJ2-7, reads KAGVTQTPRYLIKTRGQQVTLSCSPISGHRSVSWYQQTPGQGLQFLFEYFSETQRNKGNFPGRFSGRQFSNSRSEMNVSTLELGDSALYLCASSLLRQGRNEQYFGPGTRLTVT.

The V gene is TRBV5-1, the J gene TRBJ1-4; without DNA, the TCRdb call of TRBD1 cannot be checked. Germline CDR1 is SGHRS and CDR2 is YFSETQ. The CDR3 consists of 14 residues. The CDR3 sequence is CASRRTGLNEKLFF. The complete variable domain, with remaining parts taken from reference TRBV5-1 and TRBJ1-4, reads KAGVTQTPRYLIKTRGQQVTLSCSPISGHRSVSWYQQTPGQGLQFLFEYFSETQRNKGNFPGRFSGRQFSNSRSEMNVSTLELGDSALYLCASRRTGLNEKLFFGSGTQLSVL.

The chain carries TRBV5-5 and TRBJ2-5; TCRdb designates TRBD1, a call that cannot be tested without DNA. The CDR3 length is 13 residues. The germline gives CDR1 SGHKS, CDR2 YYEKEE (reference sequence). Here the CDR3 reads CASSPLSGETQYF.

This chain uses TRBV28 with TRBJ2-7; TCRdb picks TRBD2, but there is no DNA to check that call. In germline, CDR1 is MDHEN, CDR2 SYDVKM. The CDR3 contains 16 residues. The CDR3 loop is CASSSISGRGSYEQYF.

The V call is TRBV12-3 or TRBV12-4, the J call TRBJ2-3. The CDR3 is 13 amino acids. This CDR3 is CASILGGTDTQYF.

The chain uses TRBV11-1 and TRBJ2-2; there is no DNA to check the TCRdb D call of TRBD2. The CDR3 totals 18 residues. In germline, CDR1 is SGHAT, CDR2 FQDESV (reference sequence). The CDR3: CASIKLGPAGSNTGELFF.

The rearrangement links TRBV20-1 to TRBJ1-6; TCRdb gives TRBD1 as the D gene, but with no DNA this cannot be confirmed. Germline values: CDR1 DFQATT, CDR2 SNEGSKA (reference sequence). The CDR3 runs to 14 residues. The CDR3 protein is CSATPGPSTVPLHF.

This rearrangement joins TRBV10-3 to TRBJ2-7; the TCRdb D gene call, TRBD1, has no DNA to confirm it. CDR3 length equals 14 residues. The germline CDR1 and CDR2 sequences are ENHRY and SYGVKD. CDR3: CAISPGTGPYEQYF.

The chain uses TRBV7-9 and TRBJ1-2; there is no DNA to check the TCRdb D call of TRBD1. From germline, CDR1 is SEHNR and CDR2 FQNEAQ (reference sequence). This CDR3 spans 12 amino acids. The CDR3 reads CASSETQGGYTF. The entire variable domain, with the rest obtained from reference TRBV7-9 and TRBJ1-2, is as follows: DTGVSQNPRHKITKRGQNVTFRCDPISEHNRLYWYRQTLGQGPEFLTYFQNEAQLEKSRLLSDRFSAERPKGSFSTLEIQRTEQGDSAMYLCASSETQGGYTFGSGTRLTVV.

The rearrangement joins TRBV12-3 or TRBV12-4 to TRBJ2-4; TCRdb reports TRBD2, a call that lacks DNA to check it against. The CDR3 runs 17 residues. The chain's CDR3 is CASSLLGQVGAKNIQYF.

CDR3: CASRNRGSYEQYF. The chain uses TRBV19 and TRBJ2-7. Germline-derived CDR1 and CDR2 are LNHDA and SQIVND (reference sequence). The CDR3 sequence is 13 residues long.

The chain has TRBV7-9 and TRBJ2-1; lacking DNA, the TRBD2 call made by TCRdb goes unchecked. Germline V CDR1 and CDR2: SEHNR, FQNEAQ (reference sequence). The CDR3 extends over 16 amino acids. CDR3 loop: CASSLGSGGANNEQFF.